These 21 T cell receptor beta chains were sequenced from one sample in a study of blood T cells in healthy people across ages. Primers used in a second PCR of roughly 6 to 11 cycles were a sample-barcoded 5' primer and a J-beta primer mix. TCRdb redid the calling of the 5' RACE reads with MiXCR, one entry per CDR3 protein. This table has roughly 1.5 million distinct CDR3 sequences, approximately 43% appearing once. The specimen was blood. These receptor sequences come from a woman younger than 30 in good health.

This clonotype was seen a single time. The V call is TRBV20-1, the J call TRBJ2-5; TRBD2 matches at 8 bases. The V gene's germline CDR1 is DFQATT and CDR2 SNEGSKA (reference sequence). CDR3 length: 18 residues. V trimming: 2 bases; J trimming: 11 bases; junction bases outside the gene matches: 25. In DNA, the CDR3 is TGCAGTGCTAGATCCGCGGGGGGCGTACTCACGGGTTACAATGAGCAGTACTTC. It specifies CSARSAGGVLTGYNEQYF.

The rearrangement joins TRBV10-3 to TRBJ1-1, with D possibly matching TRBD1 (6 bases). The CDR3 sequence is 14 residues long. CDR1 is ENHRY, CDR2 SYGVKD, per germline. V was pared by 2 bases and J by 1 base, with 8 bases between. The CDR3, as DNA: TGTGCCATCAGTGAGGGAGGGGGGAACACTGAAGCTTTCTTT. Protein sequence: CAISEGGGNTEAFF.

A word on this clonotype: One junction end does not reproduce the germline sequence, and a read error may be involved. The rearrangement joins TRBV2 to TRBJ2-1; TRBD1 matches 8 bases. The germline V gene encodes CDR1 SNHLY and CDR2 FYNNEI. The CDR3 sequence is 15 residues long. CDR3 coding DNA: TGTGCCAGCAGGCCCGACAGGGGCTCCCACAATGAGCAGTTCTTC. Its translation is CASRPDRGSHNEQFF.

This clonotype has ten or more counts. The V and J genes are TRBV11-2 and TRBJ1-1; possibly TRBD1 for D (6 bases). The CDR3 contains 12 residues. Germline V lookup: CDR1 SGHAT, CDR2 FQNNGV. V was shortened by 5 bases and J by 7 bases, with 11 bases between the two germline ends. In DNA form, the CDR3 reads TGTGCCAGCAGCCGGGCACAGGGTGAAGCTTTCTTT. It encodes CASSRAQGEAFF.

The chain employs TRBV7-8 and TRBJ2-1; D not certain. CDR3 length: 15 residues. The germline gives CDR1 SGHVS, CDR2 FQNEAQ. Trimming stripped 1 base from V and 6 bases from J, with 13 bases between. The CDR3 sequence is CASSLEDQLSNEQFF. CDR3 sequence (DNA): TGTGCCAGCAGCTTAGAGGACCAGCTATCCAATGAGCAGTTCTTC.

This clonotype came up a few times. The chain links TRBV5-1 to TRBJ2-7, with 7 nucleotides matching TRBD1. This CDR3 has 14 amino acids. Germline values: CDR1 SGHRS, CDR2 YFSETQ. The ends lost 3 bases at V and 6 bases at J; junction bases unmatched: 9. For the CDR3, the DNA is TGCGCCAGCAGCTGGCTCGGGACAGCGGCCGAGCAGTACTTC. It specifies CASSWLGTAAEQYF.

The chain combines TRBV5-1 with TRBJ2-7; the match to TRBD2 covers 12 bases. With 1 base clipped from V and 1 base from J, the junction kept 9 bases outside the gene matches. This CDR3 spans 18 amino acids. The germline CDR1 and CDR2 sequences are SGHRS and YFSETQ. The CDR3 loop reads CASSLRTGLAGKSYEQYF. The DNA of the CDR3 is TGCGCCAGCAGCTTGCGTACTGGACTAGCGGGAAAGTCCTACGAGCAGTACTTC.

In this sample, this clonotype turned up a few times. The V gene is TRBV20-1, the J gene TRBJ1-1; D remains ambiguous. Germline assignment: CDR1 DFQATT and CDR2 SNEGSKA (reference sequence). Trimming shortened V by 0 bases and J by 4 bases, and 9 bases separated the two germline ends. The CDR3 has 13 amino acids. CDR3 sequence reads: CSARDWVGTEAFF. CDR3 coding DNA: TGCAGTGCTAGAGACTGGGTGGGCACTGAAGCTTTCTTT.

This chain uses TRBV20-1 with TRBJ2-4; D may be TRBD1 or TRBD2 (5 bases each). The CDR3 loop spans 15 amino acids. V was trimmed by 0 bases and J by 4 bases, leaving 13 bases between them. From germline, CDR1 is DFQATT and CDR2 SNEGSKA (reference sequence). This CDR3 is CSARDVGAPKNIQYF. CDR3 DNA: TGCAGTGCTAGAGATGTCGGGGCGCCGAAAAACATTCAGTACTTC.

V and J are TRBV6-5 and TRBJ2-1; 7 bases are shared with TRBD1. V was clipped by 2 bases and J by 7 bases; unmatched bases: 8. The CDR3 contains 15 residues. Germline loops: CDR1 MNHEY, CDR2 SVGAGI. CDR3 sequence: CASSYDRATTNEQFF. DNA of the CDR3: TGTGCCAGCAGTTACGACAGGGCGACTACAAATGAGCAGTTCTTC.

The chain's CDR3 is CASSKEPGGPPGELFF. The CDR3 region has the DNA TGTGCCAGCAGCAAGGAGCCGGGAGGGCCACCCGGGGAGCTGTTTTTT. The chain couples TRBV21-1 to TRBJ2-2; TRBD2, the D gene given by the table, was not confirmed from the DNA. TRBV21-1 is marked as a pseudogene. The length of the CDR3 is 16 residues.

In this sample, this clonotype turned up once. The chain couples TRBV7-2 to TRBJ2-5; 11 bases are shared with TRBD2. The J call may be incorrect, as the DNA end agrees better with TRBJ2-7. Germline V gene sequence: CDR1 SGHTA, CDR2 FQGNSA. This CDR3 spans 15 amino acids. CDR3 amino acids: CASSLGLAALYEQYF. CDR3 coding DNA: TGTGCCAGCAGCCTGGGACTAGCGGCCCTCTACGAGCAGTACTTC.

The V call is TRBV4-3, the J call TRBJ2-3, with 9 nucleotides matching TRBD2. Per the germline V gene, CDR1 is LGHNA and CDR2 is YSLEER. CDR3 length equals 17 residues. After removal of 2 bases from V and 2 bases from J, the junction contained 8 bases not matched to a gene. Written as DNA, the CDR3 is TGCGCCAGCAGCCAAATTGGTAGCGGGAGTATCACAGATACGCAGTATTTT. Protein product: CASSQIGSGSITDTQYF.

This sequence joins TRBV5-6 and TRBJ2-1; TRBD2 matches 14 bases. J gave up 2 bases and V 6 bases, and 4 bases lay outside the gene matches. Germline CDR1 reads SGHDT; CDR2 reads YYEEEE. The CDR3 has 16 amino acids. The CDR3 DNA sequence: TGTGCCAGCATGGGACTAGCGGGAGCCCCCTACAATGAGCAGTTCTTC. This sequence encodes CASMGLAGAPYNEQFF.

This rearrangement joins TRBV5-5 to TRBJ1-1; D is unresolved. Germline lookup yields CDR1 SGHKS and CDR2 YYEKEE (reference sequence). V lost 1 base, J lost 0 bases, and 13 bases lay in between. This CDR3 is 16 amino acids long. CDR3 amino acids: CASSLLPNGMNTEAFF. Written as DNA, the CDR3 is TGTGCCAGCAGCTTGCTCCCGAACGGGATGAACACTGAAGCTTTCTTT.

The chain joins TRBV18 to TRBJ1-5; D is ambiguous. The CDR3 contains 13 residues. Germline CDR1 is KGHSH and CDR2 is LQKENI. Trimming cost V 8 bases and J 5 bases, with 13 bases left between them. The CDR3 coding sequence is TGTGCCAGCGCCTCGTGGGTGGATCAGCCCCAGCATTTT. Translation: CASASWVDQPQHF. The full variable domain, its missing parts supplied by reference TRBV18 and TRBJ1-5, is NAGVMQNPRHLVRRRGQEARLRCSPMKGHSHVYWYRQLPEEGLKFMVYLQKENIIDESGMPKERFSAEFPKEGPSILRIQQVVRGDSAAYFCASASWVDQPQHFGDGTRLSIL.

This CDR3 is CASIQGVWTNEKLFF. In DNA form, the CDR3 reads TGTGCCAGCATTCAGGGAGTTTGGACTAATGAAAAACTGTTTTTT. This sequence joins TRBV2 and TRBJ1-4; D is perhaps TRBD1 (5 bases). The V gene lost 7 bases and the J gene lost 2 bases, with 14 bases spanning the gap. From germline, CDR1 is SNHLY and CDR2 FYNNEI. The CDR3 length is 15 residues.

The chain combines TRBV20-1 with TRBJ1-2; TRBD1 might be the D (6 bases). The germline V gene encodes CDR1 DFQATT and CDR2 SNEGSKA (reference sequence). The CDR3 is made up of 11 amino acids. Trimming left V 3 bases short and J 8 bases short, with 10 bases between. The CDR3 region has the DNA TGCAGTGCTAGGGTTGGGGGCGGCTACACCTTC. This translates into CSARVGGGYTF.

The V call is TRBV15, the J call TRBJ1-2; TRBD1 is a possible D gene (5 bases). This CDR3 is built from 14 residues. V lost 9 bases and J lost 6, with 20 bases in between. Looked up from germline, CDR1 is LNHNV and CDR2 is YYDKDF (reference sequence). Here the CDR3 reads CATRPGLGIDGYTF. CDR3 nucleotides: TGTGCCACAAGACCGGGACTGGGAATTGATGGCTACACCTTC.

This clonotype has a handful of counts. The V call is TRBV20-1, the J call TRBJ2-1, with a tentative D call TRBD2 (5 bases). Deletions cut 2 bases from V and 0 bases from J, with 11 bases between. Looked up from germline, CDR1 is DFQATT and CDR2 is SNEGSKA (reference sequence). This CDR3 has 15 amino acids. CDR3 residues: CSARSRADSYNEQFF. CDR3 DNA: TGCAGTGCTAGATCCCGAGCGGACTCCTACAATGAGCAGTTCTTC.

Concerning this clonotype: At one of its ends the junction is not consistent with the germline gene, which may arise from a read error. The chain employs TRBV18 and TRBJ1-1; possibly TRBD1 for D (6 bases). CDR1 is KGHSH and CDR2 is LQKENI in the germline V gene. This CDR3 is built from 15 residues. The chain's CDR3 is CASSPLTGLNTEAFF. CDR3 sequence (DNA): TGTGCCAGCTCACCCTTGACAGGACTGAACACTGAGGCTTTCTTT.